The rows below give T cell receptor beta chains drawn from one sample of a study of response to subunit inactivated influenza vaccine. From the RT-PCR reads, TCRdb called clonotypes with MiXCR, one entry per CDR3 protein. The table includes more than 450,000 distinct CDR3 sequences, about an eighth detected once. Sequences were derived from PBMCs from blood, sampled on the day of vaccination. The receptors derive from a man aged 50 to 59 who received an inactivated influenza vaccine. Each CDR3 is given with its conserved first and last residue. Each record gives: clone size, D gene, J gene, V gene, CDR3 DNA, CDR3 protein. D genes are given only for firm matches. The size field is filled for only some rows; it gives once, few, many or a size class.

>few|-|TRBJ2-1|TRBV4-2
TGTGCCAGCAGCCAAGTCCGGATACAGAGCTCCTACAATGAGCAGTTCTTC
CASSQVRIQSSYNEQFF
>few|-|TRBJ2-7|TRBV10-3
TGTGCCATCAGGGAAAGACAGGACGCCTACGAGCAGTACTTC
CAIRERQDAYEQYF
>-|-|TRBJ1-2|TRBV11-2
TGTGCCAGCAGCCCCCCCCGGAGCCCAGTGCGTTTCACTTCCAACTATGGCTACACCTTC
CASSPPRSPVRFTSNYGYTF
>-|-|TRBJ2-7|TRBV2
TGTGCCAGCACCACCGGGATTACAGCCTACGAGCAGTACTTC
CASTTGITAYEQYF
>-|-|TRBJ2-3|TRBV2
TGTGCCAGCAGTCACCCTTCGGCCGGGGGGCCAGATACGCAGTATTTT
CASSHPSAGGPDTQYF
>many|-|TRBJ2-3|TRBV9
TGTGCCAGCAGCCCTAAGGGGGGACTACCCCGCCGGGGGGATACGCAGTATTTT
CASSPKGGLPRRGDTQYF
>-|-|TRBJ2-1|TRBV7-9
TGTGCCAGCAGCTGGGAGGGACAGTACAATGAGCAGTTCTTC
CASSWEGQYNEQFF
>-|-|TRBJ1-5|TRBV12-3/TRBV12-4
TGTGCCAGCAGTTTGGGACCGTCTGGGGGTCAGCCCCAGCATTTT
CASSLGPSGGQPQHF
>many|-|TRBJ1-4|TRBV29-1
TGCAGCGTTGAAGAATGGGGAACGGCAACTAATGAAAAACTGTTTTTT
CSVEEWGTATNEKLFF
>few|-|TRBJ2-1|TRBV9
TGTGCCAGCAGCGAAGGACCATCGCTTGAGCAGTTCTTC
CASSEGPSLEQFF
>few|-|TRBJ2-5|TRBV11-2
TGTGCCAGCAGCTTACTCGCGAGGACCCAGTACTTC
CASSLLARTQYF
>-|TRBD2|TRBJ2-1|TRBV7-6
TGTGCCAGCAGCTTAGGGCCAGCGGGGCAAGGGAATGAGCAGTTCTTC
CASSLGPAGQGNEQFF
>many|TRBD1|TRBJ2-7|TRBV29-1
TGCAGCGTTGCGACAGGGGACGAGCAGTACTTC
CSVATGDEQYF
>-|-|TRBJ2-2|TRBV6-5
TGTGCCAGCAGTTATACGGGACAACCCACCGGGGAGCTGTTTTTT
CASSYTGQPTGELFF
>few|TRBD1|TRBJ2-3|TRBV12-3/TRBV12-4
TGTGCCAGCAGTCGGGTTTATGGGACAGGGTGGGAGTATTTT
CASSRVYGTGWEYF
>-|TRBD2|TRBJ2-7|TRBV4-1
TGCGCCAGCAGCTACCGGGACTACTCCTACGAGCAGTACTTC
CASSYRDYSYEQYF
>-|TRBD2|TRBJ2-5|TRBV4-1
TGCGCCAGCAGCCAAGGGGGAGGGCCAGCGGGACAAGAGACCCAGTACTTC
CASSQGGGPAGQETQYF
>-|TRBD2|TRBJ2-3|TRBV20-1
TGCAGTGCTCGACCAGCGGGGGGGTCAGATACGCAGTATTTT
CSARPAGGSDTQYF
>few|-|TRBJ2-7|TRBV4-3
TGCGCCAGCAGCCAAGATATAGGGGGGGCTGGGGAGCAGTACTTC
CASSQDIGGAGEQYF
>many|TRBD1|TRBJ2-1|TRBV29-1
TGCAGCGGATTACAGGGGGCAGATGAGCAGTTCTTC
CSGLQGADEQFF
>-|-|TRBJ2-4|TRBV20-1
TGCAGTGCTAGAGATGTAACACCCTTAGCCAAAAACATTCAGTACTTC
CSARDVTPLAKNIQYF
>few|-|TRBJ2-3|TRBV7-9
TGTGCCAGCAGCTTAGTAGGCCACAGCACAGATACGCAGTATTTT
CASSLVGHSTDTQYF
>many|TRBD1|TRBJ1-4|TRBV12-3/TRBV12-4
TGTGCCAGCAGTGGACAGGGTGGGGTTGAAAAACTGTTTTTT
CASSGQGGVEKLFF
>-|-|TRBJ2-6|TRBV4-3
TGCGCCAGCAGCCGTTTCCAGGGATCTGGGGCCAACGTCCTGACTTTC
CASSRFQGSGANVLTF
>few|-|TRBJ2-7|TRBV5-1
TGCGCCAGCAGCTTGGCCGGGCAGGGGACCTTATCCGAGCAGTACTTC
CASSLAGQGTLSEQYF
>many|TRBD1|TRBJ2-1|TRBV19
TGTGCCAGTAGTATTCTGGGACAGGGGAATGAGCAGTTCTTC
CASSILGQGNEQFF
>-|-|TRBJ1-1|TRBV7-7
TGTGCTAGCAGACCCGTGGGGAACACTGAAGCTTTCTTT
CASRPVGNTEAFF
>-|TRBD1|TRBJ1-4|TRBV6-1
TGTGCCAGCAGTGAATACAGGGGGCGAGAAAAACTGTTTTTT
CASSEYRGREKLFF
>few|TRBD1|TRBJ1-4|TRBV11-2
TGTGCCAGCAGCTTAGCCGGACAGGGTCTAGACGAAAAACTGTTTTTT
CASSLAGQGLDEKLFF
>-|-|TRBJ2-1|TRBV20-1
TGCAGTGCTAGTCCAAGCGTGTCTCGGAGAACCTACAATGAGCAGTTCTTC
CSASPSVSRRTYNEQFF
>-|-|TRBJ2-1|TRBV14
TGTGCCAGCAGCCAAGCGGGGTTTAGCTCCTACAATGAGCAGTTCTTC
CASSQAGFSSYNEQFF
>many|TRBD2|TRBJ2-1|TRBV7-9
TGTGCCAGCAGCTTAGCGGGAGGGCCGGACAATGAGCAGTTCTTC
CASSLAGGPDNEQFF
>few|TRBD2|TRBJ2-7|TRBV7-2
TGTGCCAGCAGCTCGCGGGGGGGTCCCTACGAGCAGTACTTC
CASSSRGGPYEQYF
>-|-|TRBJ1-2|TRBV10-3
TGTGCCATCAGTGAGGCAGGGAGCTATGGCTACACCTTC
CAISEAGSYGYTF
>few|TRBD2|TRBJ2-5|TRBV5-1
TGCGCCAGCAGCTACGCCGGGACTAGCGGGGGGGCGGTATCCCAAGAGACCCAGTACTTC
CASSYAGTSGGAVSQETQYF
>-|TRBD2|TRBJ2-1|TRBV5-1
TGCGCCAGCAGGGACCGACTAGCGGGAGAGGGGTCCAATGAGCAGTTCTTC
CASRDRLAGEGSNEQFF
>few|-|TRBJ1-1|TRBV5-1
TGCGCCAGCCGAACTCGGGGGGCCGACACTGAAGCTTTCTTT
CASRTRGADTEAFF
>many|-|TRBJ1-1|TRBV6-1
TGTGCCAGCAGTACGGGTCCAAGGACTGAAGCTTTCTTT
CASSTGPRTEAFF
>-|-|TRBJ2-1|TRBV5-1
TGCGCCAGCAGCCGTTTGGACAGTTACAATGAGCAGTTCTTC
CASSRLDSYNEQFF
>-|TRBD2|TRBJ2-7|TRBV4-2
TGTGCCAGCAGCCAAGAAGGCCCTAGCGGCTACGAGCAGTACTTC
CASSQEGPSGYEQYF
>few|-|TRBJ1-5|TRBV10-3
TGTGCCATCAGCGGGAACCTTTTCAATCAGCCCCAGCATTTT
CAISGNLFNQPQHF
>few|-|TRBJ2-1|TRBV11-2
TGTGCCAGCAGCGCGGTCACGGGCAGGTACAATGAGCAGTTCTTC
CASSAVTGRYNEQFF
>-|-|TRBJ2-1|TRBV20-1
TGCAGTGCTAGCATGGGATCATTTGGTTACAATGAGCAGTTCTTC
CSASMGSFGYNEQFF
>many|TRBD1|TRBJ1-2|TRBV20-1
TGCAGTGCTAGAGAGACAGGGTGGGACTATGGCTACACCTTC
CSARETGWDYGYTF
>few|-|TRBJ2-3|TRBV4-3
TGCGCCAGCAGCCAAGATCCAGGGGTTGGCACAGATACGCAGTATTTT
CASSQDPGVGTDTQYF
>few|-|TRBJ2-3|TRBV6-2/TRBV6-3
TGTGCCAGCGCAAAAATTGGGCGAGCCACAGATACGCAGTATTTT
CASAKIGRATDTQYF
>-|-|TRBJ2-1|TRBV7-2
TGTGCCAGCAGCTTAGACAACAGGGTATACAATGAGCAGTTCTTC
CASSLDNRVYNEQFF
>few|TRBD2|TRBJ2-1|TRBV6-2/TRBV6-3
TGTGCCAGCAGGGGACTAGCGGCCGAGCAGTTCTTC
CASRGLAAEQFF